This is a list of T cell receptor beta chains from one sample in a study of T cells in Graves' hyperthyroidism and ophthalmopathy. TCRdb recomputed calls from the multiplex PCR reads with MiXCR, one row per CDR3 protein. The sample carries some 570,000 distinct CDR3 sequences, roughly 18% recorded once. The specimen was blood. The receptors were gathered from a woman in her late teens or twenties with Graves' ophthalmopathy. Both conserved end residues are part of each CDR3. The order of the fields is V gene, D gene, J gene, clone size, CDR3 DNA, CDR3 protein. D genes are given only for firm matches. Not every row has a clone size; where given, it reads once, few, many or a size class.

v_gene: TRBV2
d_gene: .
j_gene: TRBJ1-5
abundance: many
CDR3nt: TGTGCCAGCAGTTTGGGCGGGGGGCGGACGGGGCAGCCCCAGCATTTT
CDR3aa: CASSLGGGRTGQPQHF

v_gene: TRBV5-1
d_gene: TRBD1
j_gene: TRBJ2-7
abundance: .
CDR3nt: TGCGCCAGCAGCTTGGAACAGGGGGTAGCCTACGAGCAGTACTTC
CDR3aa: CASSLEQGVAYEQYF

v_gene: TRBV20-1
d_gene: TRBD1
j_gene: TRBJ1-1
abundance: few
CDR3nt: TGCAGTGCCACCACGGGACAGGGTCATACTGAAGCTTTCTTT
CDR3aa: CSATTGQGHTEAFF

v_gene: TRBV5-1
d_gene: TRBD2
j_gene: TRBJ2-5
abundance: few
CDR3nt: TGCGCCAGCCAGACCCTAGCGGGGGACCAAGAGACCCAGTACTTC
CDR3aa: CASQTLAGDQETQYF

v_gene: TRBV15
d_gene: .
j_gene: TRBJ1-5
abundance: few
CDR3nt: TGTGCCACCAGCAGAGAGGCTAACATCAATCAGCCCCAGCATTTT
CDR3aa: CATSREANINQPQHF

v_gene: TRBV18
d_gene: .
j_gene: TRBJ2-5
abundance: many
CDR3nt: TGTGCCAGCTCACCACGACAACGAGAGACCCAGTACTTC
CDR3aa: CASSPRQRETQYF

v_gene: TRBV24-1
d_gene: .
j_gene: TRBJ2-5
abundance: few
CDR3nt: TGTGCCAGCCCTAGAGAGACCCAGTACTTC
CDR3aa: CASPRETQYF

v_gene: TRBV7-3
d_gene: TRBD2
j_gene: TRBJ2-3
abundance: .
CDR3nt: TGTGCCAGCAGCCCCCTAGCGGGGGCGCAGTATTTT
CDR3aa: CASSPLAGAQYF

v_gene: TRBV5-6
d_gene: TRBD1
j_gene: TRBJ2-5
abundance: .
CDR3nt: TGTGCCAGCAGAAGAACAGGACAGGGGCCAGAGACCCAGTACTTC
CDR3aa: CASRRTGQGPETQYF

v_gene: TRBV6-2/TRBV6-3
d_gene: TRBD2
j_gene: TRBJ2-1
abundance: .
CDR3nt: TGTGCCAGCAGTTACTTGGGGCAGCGGGGGAGTGTGAATGAGCAGTTCTTC
CDR3aa: CASSYLGQRGSVNEQFF

v_gene: TRBV20-1
d_gene: .
j_gene: TRBJ2-7
abundance: many
CDR3nt: TGCAGTGCTAGAGATTCAGGATTCAACATCTACGAGCAGTACTTC
CDR3aa: CSARDSGFNIYEQYF

v_gene: TRBV29-1
d_gene: TRBD2
j_gene: TRBJ2-1
abundance: many
CDR3nt: TGCAGCGTCCGGACTAGCGGGAGGAGCTCCTACAATGAGCAGTTCTTC
CDR3aa: CSVRTSGRSSYNEQFF

v_gene: TRBV19
d_gene: .
j_gene: TRBJ2-3
abundance: .
CDR3nt: TGTGCCAGTAATCAGGGACGCACAGATACGCAGTATTTT
CDR3aa: CASNQGRTDTQYF

v_gene: TRBV5-6
d_gene: .
j_gene: TRBJ1-3
abundance: few
CDR3nt: TGTGCCAGCAGCTTGTATAGAGACAGTCGATCTGGAAACACCATATATTTT
CDR3aa: CASSLYRDSRSGNTIYF

v_gene: TRBV27
d_gene: .
j_gene: TRBJ2-2
abundance: many
CDR3nt: TGTGCCAGCACTCCCCAGGGCACCGGGGAGCTGTTTTTT
CDR3aa: CASTPQGTGELFF

v_gene: TRBV2
d_gene: TRBD1
j_gene: TRBJ1-2
abundance: .
CDR3nt: TGTGCCAGCAGTGAAGTTGTCAGGGGGCGCGGCTACACCTTC
CDR3aa: CASSEVVRGRGYTF

v_gene: TRBV4-1
d_gene: .
j_gene: TRBJ1-3
abundance: .
CDR3nt: TGCGCCAGCAGCCAAGACCGTGCCGGGGACTCTGGAAACACCATATATTTT
CDR3aa: CASSQDRAGDSGNTIYF

v_gene: TRBV27
d_gene: TRBD1
j_gene: TRBJ2-7
abundance: many
CDR3nt: TGTGCCAGCAGTTTAGGACCGGGACAGGGATACGAGCAGTACTTC
CDR3aa: CASSLGPGQGYEQYF

v_gene: TRBV7-9
d_gene: .
j_gene: TRBJ1-1
abundance: many
CDR3nt: TGTGCCAGCAGTTTAGATGAGAACACTGAAGCTTTCTTT
CDR3aa: CASSLDENTEAFF

v_gene: TRBV7-2
d_gene: .
j_gene: TRBJ2-3
abundance: many
CDR3nt: TGTGCCAGCAGCCCGTCTTCGGCGGGTTTGACAGATACGCAGTATTTT
CDR3aa: CASSPSSAGLTDTQYF

v_gene: TRBV5-4
d_gene: .
j_gene: TRBJ1-3
abundance: few
CDR3nt: TGTGCCAGCAGCCCACCGTTAGGAAACACCATATATTTT
CDR3aa: CASSPPLGNTIYF

v_gene: TRBV19
d_gene: TRBD1
j_gene: TRBJ2-2
abundance: few
CDR3nt: TGTGCCAGTAGTGGGGGGACAGGGGTGAACACCGGGGAGCTGTTTTTT
CDR3aa: CASSGGTGVNTGELFF

v_gene: TRBV11-2
d_gene: .
j_gene: TRBJ2-1
abundance: many
CDR3nt: TGTGCCAGCAGCGTGGACAGAATCTCCTACAATGAGCAGTTCTTC
CDR3aa: CASSVDRISYNEQFF

v_gene: TRBV27
d_gene: .
j_gene: TRBJ2-5
abundance: .
CDR3nt: TGTGCCAGCAGACGATTCGCCCAGGAGACCCAGTACTTC
CDR3aa: CASRRFAQETQYF

v_gene: TRBV28
d_gene: .
j_gene: TRBJ1-5
abundance: many
CDR3nt: TGTGCCAGCAGCGCCGGGAGTCTCAATCAGCCCCAGCATTTT
CDR3aa: CASSAGSLNQPQHF

v_gene: TRBV7-2
d_gene: .
j_gene: TRBJ2-1
abundance: .
CDR3nt: TGTGCCAGCAGCTTCACAGGCAATGAGCAGTTCTTC
CDR3aa: CASSFTGNEQFF

v_gene: TRBV24-1
d_gene: .
j_gene: TRBJ2-1
abundance: few
CDR3nt: TGTGCCACCAGTGGGCGGGACAGCTCCTACAATGAGCAGTTCTTC
CDR3aa: CATSGRDSSYNEQFF

v_gene: TRBV6-2/TRBV6-3
d_gene: TRBD1
j_gene: TRBJ1-1
abundance: .
CDR3nt: TGTGCCAGCAGTTACTTATCCGGGACAGGGGGCGAGAACACTGAAGCTTTCTTT
CDR3aa: CASSYLSGTGGENTEAFF

v_gene: TRBV11-2
d_gene: .
j_gene: TRBJ1-1
abundance: many
CDR3nt: TGTGCCAGCAGCTTAACAGGGTTCCCTGAAGCTTTCTTT
CDR3aa: CASSLTGFPEAFF

v_gene: TRBV6-2/TRBV6-3
d_gene: .
j_gene: TRBJ2-4
abundance: many
CDR3nt: TGTGCCAGCACGCGGGGGCAGGAGAACATTCAGTACTTC
CDR3aa: CASTRGQENIQYF

v_gene: TRBV6-2/TRBV6-3
d_gene: .
j_gene: TRBJ2-1
abundance: many
CDR3nt: TGTGCCAGCAGGCACGTGGGGGGACAGCCTTTCAATGAGCAGTTCTTC
CDR3aa: CASRHVGGQPFNEQFF

v_gene: TRBV6-1
d_gene: TRBD2
j_gene: TRBJ2-7
abundance: many
CDR3nt: TGTGCCAGCAGTTCCCTCTCCGCGGGGGGAGGGCACGAGCAGTACTTC
CDR3aa: CASSSLSAGGGHEQYF

v_gene: TRBV12-3/TRBV12-4
d_gene: TRBD2
j_gene: TRBJ2-3
abundance: many
CDR3nt: TGTGCCAGCAGTTCGAGGACTAGAGGGGCGATGCGGGTGGCTGCCACGAGCACAGATACGCAGTATTTT
CDR3aa: CASSSRTRGAMRVAATSTDTQYF

v_gene: TRBV4-1
d_gene: TRBD2
j_gene: TRBJ2-1
abundance: .
CDR3nt: TGCGCCAGCAGCCGCCAGCGGGGGGATCGCTCCTACAATGAGCAGTTCTTC
CDR3aa: CASSRQRGDRSYNEQFF

v_gene: TRBV7-2
d_gene: .
j_gene: TRBJ1-1
abundance: many
CDR3nt: TGTGCCAGCAGCTTGGGGCGGGGAGCGAACACTGAAGCTTTCTTT
CDR3aa: CASSLGRGANTEAFF

v_gene: TRBV10-2
d_gene: TRBD1
j_gene: TRBJ2-1
abundance: .
CDR3nt: TGCGCCAGCTGTGACCGGGACAGGGTAGTCAATGAGCAGTTCTTC
CDR3aa: CASCDRDRVVNEQFF

v_gene: TRBV12-3/TRBV12-4
d_gene: .
j_gene: TRBJ1-4
abundance: few
CDR3nt: TGTGCCAGCAGTCGCAAGGGGGTGGCGGGAAAACTGTTTTTT
CDR3aa: CASSRKGVAGKLFF

v_gene: TRBV2
d_gene: .
j_gene: TRBJ2-1
abundance: many
CDR3nt: TGTGCCAGCAGTGACATATGGGGGAATGAGCAGTTCTTC
CDR3aa: CASSDIWGNEQFF

v_gene: TRBV6-1
d_gene: TRBD2
j_gene: TRBJ2-3
abundance: many
CDR3nt: TGTGCCAGCAGTCCGGGACTAGCGGGGGGCGGGACAGATACGCAGTATTTT
CDR3aa: CASSPGLAGGGTDTQYF

v_gene: TRBV30
d_gene: TRBD1
j_gene: TRBJ1-4
abundance: .
CDR3nt: TGTGCCTGGGGACAGGGGACTAATGAAAAACTGTTTTTT
CDR3aa: CAWGQGTNEKLFF